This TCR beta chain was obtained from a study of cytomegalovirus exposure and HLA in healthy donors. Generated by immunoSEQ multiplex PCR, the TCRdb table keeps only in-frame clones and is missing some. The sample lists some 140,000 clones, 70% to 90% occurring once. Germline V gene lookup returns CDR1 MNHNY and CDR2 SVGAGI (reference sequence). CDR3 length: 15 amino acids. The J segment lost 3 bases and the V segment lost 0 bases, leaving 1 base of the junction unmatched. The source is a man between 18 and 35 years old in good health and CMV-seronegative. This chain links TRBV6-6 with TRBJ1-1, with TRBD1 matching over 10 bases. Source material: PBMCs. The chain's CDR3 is CASSYSGQGDTEAFF. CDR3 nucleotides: TGTGCCAGCAGTTACTCCGGACAGGGGGACACTGAAGCTTTCTTT.